This T cell receptor (beta chain) was sequenced for a study of blood T cell repertoires in COVID-19. Study summary: The samples span acute and convalescent COVID-19 from the United States, Italy and Spain.

Study processing details: Nucleated cell number was recorded as an estimate derived from reference gene primer amplification. TCRdb's copy holds only in-frame clones and misses some; the assay was immunoSEQ multiplex PCR. Clonal size and the V and J genes are those of that table, whereas D and trimming came from the DNA. The sample consists of roughly 260,000 clones, less than 85% of them appearing once. The material sequenced was peripheral blood. The sequence was obtained from a young woman with acute or convalescent COVID-19.

CDR3 sequence reads: CASSAGWSGELFF. Written as DNA, the CDR3 is TGTGCCAGCAGCGCGGGGTGGTCCGGGGAGCTGTTTTTT. The chain carries TRBV9 and TRBJ2-2; D perhaps matches TRBD2 (5 bases). The V gene lost 3 bases and the J gene lost 6 bases, with 9 bases spanning the gap. The germline V gene encodes CDR1 SGDLS and CDR2 YYNGEE. CDR3 size: 13 residues.